A single TCR beta chain is shown here with its context. This sample was included in a study of radiation and T cells in renal cell carcinoma. Profiling relied on immunoSEQ multiplex PCR, and the TCRdb table lists in-frame clones only, not all of them. Of tens of thousands of clones listed, 65% to 90% are singletons. There are 13 residues in the CDR3. CDR1 and CDR2 (germline): MNHEY, SVGAGI. V was pared by 5 bases and J by 0 bases, with 7 bases between. The time point here: blood 2 weeks post-SBRT. The treatment denotes: 15 Gy SBRT to primary tumor, nephrectomy 4 weeks later. The V gene is TRBV6-5, the J gene TRBJ1-2, with D unclear. Material: blood, obtained from a patient whose treatment included radiotherapy and nephrectomy. The sequence was obtained from a woman in her forties or fifties with renal cell carcinoma. CDR3 coding DNA: TGTGCCAGCAGTACGGGGTCTAACTATGGCTACACCTTC. Residues: CASSTGSNYGYTF.